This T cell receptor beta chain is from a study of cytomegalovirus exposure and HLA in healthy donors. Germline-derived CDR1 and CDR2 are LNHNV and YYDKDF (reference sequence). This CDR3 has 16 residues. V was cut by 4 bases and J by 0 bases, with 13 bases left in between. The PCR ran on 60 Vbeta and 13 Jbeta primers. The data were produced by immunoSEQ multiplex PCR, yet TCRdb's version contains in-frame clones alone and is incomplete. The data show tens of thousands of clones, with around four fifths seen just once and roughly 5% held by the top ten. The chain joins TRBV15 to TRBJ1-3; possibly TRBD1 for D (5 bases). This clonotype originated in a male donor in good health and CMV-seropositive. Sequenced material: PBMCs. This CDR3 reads CATSTITGYSGNTIYF. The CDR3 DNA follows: TGTGCCACCAGCACCATAACAGGCTACTCTGGAAACACCATATATTTT.